This T cell receptor (beta chain) comes out of a study of CD8 T cells in ankylosing spondylitis. 5'-RACE, quantitative and with molecular barcodes, yielded the TCR beta libraries. TCRdb ran MiXCR on the 5' RACE reads and lists one entry per CDR3 protein. Found here are 700,000 or so distinct CDR3 sequences, around 19% of them singletons; the top ten hold under 20%. This clonotype was detected many times. Its antigen is not identified. Study-wide points: It appeared that ankylosing spondylitis blood was characterized by a TCR beta motif of seven or eight highly homologous variants. With a CD8+ phenotype, disease-linked clones were relatively rare in peripheral blood. Disease-associated clones were reportedly significantly overrepresented in matched ankylosing spondylitis synovial fluid.

The CDR3 runs to 17 residues. The chain has TRBV3-2 and TRBJ2-3; the table assigns TRBD2, which was not confirmed against the DNA. TRBV3-2 is listed as a pseudogene. Sequenced sample: blood, either unsorted or a sorted T cell fraction (not recorded which). The source of this sequence is a male donor with ankylosing spondylitis. The chain's CDR3 is CASGGLAGVCITDTQYF. Written as DNA, the CDR3 is TGTGCCAGCGGGGGACTAGCGGGAGTGTGCATCACAGATACGCAGTATTTT.